This is a list of T cell receptor beta chains from one sample in a study of cytomegalovirus exposure and HLA in healthy donors. The repertoire was sequenced with immunoSEQ multiplex PCR; TCRdb's copy has only in-frame clones and lacks some. The listing records fewer than 60,000 clones. The source material was PBMCs. Receptors originate from a woman in her forties in good health and CMV-seronegative. Both conserved end residues are trimmed from each CDR3.

>TRBJ1-1|TRBV30
AWRDRGQQSAF
>TRBJ1-1|TRBV18
ASSPATGVVNTEAF
>TRBJ2-2|TRBV4-3
ASSQEVLMGGSGELF
>TRBJ2-1|TRBV28
ASSFSRGDEQF
>TRBJ2-3|TRBV5-8
ASSTRTADTQY
>TRBJ1-1|TRBV5-3
ARRTSDTEAF
>TRBJ1-3|TRBV4-2
ASSQDQGALSGNTIY
>TRBJ1-1|TRBV6-1
ASRDRVNTEAF
>TRBJ1-1|TRBV19
ASSIGGLTEAF
>TRBJ2-7|TRBV27
ASSGGPYEQY
>TRBJ1-2|TRBV6-5
ASTRGGESYGYT
>TRBJ1-2|TRBV2
ASRGGQANYGYT
>TRBJ1-6|TRBV7-9
ASSQTGALANSPLH
>TRBJ1-1|TRBV10-3
AISVQEDTEAF
>TRBJ1-5|TRBV28
ASSLPGEGQPQH
>TRBJ2-3|TRBV28
ASSPLPRTSGGARDTQY
>TRBJ1-1|TRBV6-1
ASRETTFGEDF
>TRBJ1-6|TRBV7-9
ASSQTGGHNSPLH
>TRBJ2-7|TRBV6-1
ASSRDISYEQY
>TRBJ1-2|TRBV6-5
ASSTVPTNYGYT
>TRBJ2-7|TRBV19
ASSRAGVGYEQY
>TRBJ1-1|TRBV28
ASSLRFPGTF
>TRBJ1-2|TRBV9
ASSEGQAYGYT
>TRBJ2-7|TRBV7-6
ASSSGQGDYEQY
>TRBJ2-7|TRBV6-6
ASNRQGASYEQY
>TRBJ1-5|TRBV7-9
ASSALGEGQPQH
>TRBJ1-2|TRBV6-4
ASSSEASSPYGYT
>TRBJ2-7|TRBV5-6
ASSFEPDNRGYEQY
>TRBJ2-7|TRBV7-6
ASSLSGSFSEQY
>TRBJ2-7|TRBV5-5
ASSFGQGSYEQY
>TRBJ1-5|TRBV19
ASSTGRNQPQH
>TRBJ2-1|TRBV5-4
ASSSGTGNEQF
>TRBJ1-2|TRBV7-2
ASSLETRNRYGYT
>TRBJ2-6|TRBV4-2
ASSQVERRVSGANVLT
>TRBJ1-3|TRBV25-1
ASSVTGQGYGNTIY
>TRBJ1-1|TRBV29-1
SGGTGLMRFTEAF
>TRBJ2-5|TRBV5-1
ASSLAGQGAETQY
>TRBJ2-3|TRBV9
ASSAQTSGTSTDTQY
>TRBJ1-6|TRBV5-1
ASSTDRNSPLH
>TRBJ1-1|TRBV10-3
ATSLGDTEAF
>TRBJ1-6|TRBV27
ASSLTGTGEGSPLH
>TRBJ1-1|TRBV19
ASNGPAGQMNTEAF